This TCR beta chain is from a study of blood T cell repertoires in COVID-19. Study details: COVID-19 samples collected from the United States, Italy and Spain covered acute and convalescent phases.

The table came from immunoSEQ multiplex PCR; TCRdb's copy has only in-frame clones and leaves some out. Counted here are about 46,000 clones, about 88% occurring once; the ten biggest clones make up approximately 3%. CDR3 length: 13 amino acids. V dropped 5 bases and J dropped 0; count of bases not matched to a gene: 0. Germline CDR1 reads LGHNA; CDR2 reads YNFKEQ. This chain joins TRBV4-2 and TRBJ2-7, with 8 bases identical to TRBD2. Specimen: PBMCs or T cells enriched from blood (not recorded which). The sequence was obtained from a woman aged 50 to 60 who had recovered from COVID-19. CDR3 loop: CASSSGSSYEQYF. CDR3 coding DNA: TGTGCCAGCAGCAGCGGGAGCTCCTACGAGCAGTACTTC.